The sequence of this T cell receptor beta chain was determined in a study of T cell repertoires in cytomegalovirus infection. Study at large: From public TCR beta signatures came an indication of both CMV infection and matching HLA type. Whole-study findings and limits: CMV-specific HLA-C-restricted TCR beta clonotypes dominated the ex vivo response.

MiXCR was run by TCRdb on the reads, yielding one entry per CDR3 protein. The data hold fewer than 1,000,000 distinct CDR3 sequences, with around 30% observed a single time. Notes on this clonotype: Antigen specificity is unknown.

This sequence originates from a human donor in good health (CMV status not recorded). Some clones in this sample may be carry-over from other donors' samples. The starting material was cultured CD8+ T cells from PBMCs, obtained from culture after CMV antigen stimulation.

Here the CDR3 reads CASSLEASGGDDTQYF. The CDR3 nucleotides read TGTGCCAGCAGCTTGGAGGCTAGCGGGGGTGATGATACGCAGTATTTT. The rearrangement uses TRBV5-4 and TRBJ2-3, with 10 bases that match TRBD2. Germline V gives CDR1 SGHNT, CDR2 YYREEE (reference sequence). There are 16 residues in the CDR3. Trimming at V came to 0 bases and at J to 6 bases, leaving 7 bases not matched to a gene.